The next 16 T cell receptor beta chains were all read from a single sample in a study of early stage breast cancer tumors. TCRdb keeps only in-frame clones here, not all; method: immunoSEQ multiplex PCR. The sample records under 45,000 clones, roughly 69% being singletons. The sample comprised blood. Receptors originate from a person aged 50 to 59 with breast cancer.

This clone was detected only once. This chain uses TRBV9 with TRBJ2-5; TRBD2 matches at 15 bases. The CDR3 length is 17 residues. Germline CDR1 reads SGDLS; CDR2 reads YYNGEE. V lost 4 bases and J lost 4; bases outside the gene matches: 8. CDR3 bases: TGTGCCAGCAGCTCCGGGACTAGCGGGGGGTTAGGAGAGACCCAGTACTTC. As protein: CASSSGTSGGLGETQYF.

The chain combines TRBV9 with TRBJ2-5, with 7 nucleotides matching TRBD1. V was clipped by 4 bases and J by 2 bases; unmatched bases: 2. The CDR3 consists of 13 residues. Per germline, CDR1 SGDLS and CDR2 YYNGEE. The CDR3 reads CASSQGQQETQYF. CDR3 nucleotide sequence: TGTGCCAGCAGCCAGGGACAGCAAGAGACCCAGTACTTC.

This clone was counted between two and nine times. V and J are TRBV6-5 and TRBJ2-7; the D gene is possibly TRBD1 (5 bases). This CDR3 is built from 13 residues. Germline V lookup: CDR1 MNHEY, CDR2 SVGAGI. V was shortened by 2 bases and J by 6 bases, with 11 bases between the two germline ends. CDR3: CASSYRGGFEQYF. The CDR3 DNA is TGTGCCAGCAGTTACAGGGGCGGCTTCGAGCAGTACTTC.

This chain links TRBV4-1 with TRBJ2-5; D is unclear. Per the germline V gene, CDR1 is MGHRA and CDR2 is YSYEKL. The CDR3 is 16 amino acids. V lost 0 bases to trimming and J lost 0 bases, with 11 bases between them. This chain's CDR3 is CASSQDLAGNQETQYF. Written as DNA, the CDR3 is TGCGCCAGCAGCCAAGATCTCGCAGGCAACCAAGAGACCCAGTACTTC.

This chain joins TRBV19 and TRBJ2-7; TRBD2 is a possible D gene (6 bases). The CDR3 extends over 13 amino acids. V lost 3 bases, J lost 5 bases, and 11 bases lay in between. Germline CDR1 LNHDA, CDR2 SQIVND (reference sequence). CDR3 nucleotides: TGTGCCAGTAGTATTCCGCGGACTAACGAGCAGTACTTC. Translating it yields CASSIPRTNEQYF.

In its sample, this clone was seen once. V gene TRBV6-6 combines with J gene TRBJ1-4; 7 nucleotides align to TRBD1. V lost 6 bases to trimming and J lost 5 bases; unmatched junction nucleotides: 6. This CDR3 spans 14 amino acids. Germline V lookup: CDR1 MNHNY, CDR2 SVGAGI (reference sequence). The CDR3 loop reads CASRRDSSNEKLFF. CDR3 bases: TGTGCCAGCAGAAGGGACAGCTCCAATGAAAAACTGTTTTTT.

The J gene is TRBJ2-1, the V gene TRBV5-1, with 9 positions matching TRBD2. This CDR3 region has 14 residues. The J segment lost 8 bases and the V segment lost 5 bases, leaving 8 bases of the junction unmatched. Germline CDR1 SGHRS, CDR2 YFSETQ. CDR3 region: CASRWGLAWDEQFF. In nucleotides, the CDR3 is TGCGCCAGCAGATGGGGACTAGCCTGGGATGAGCAGTTCTTC. The variable domain in full, completed from reference TRBV5-1 and TRBJ2-1, reads KAGVTQTPRYLIKTRGQQVTLSCSPISGHRSVSWYQQTPGQGLQFLFEYFSETQRNKGNFPGRFSGRQFSNSRSEMNVSTLELGDSALYLCASRWGLAWDEQFFGPGTRLTVL.

The chain recombines TRBV5-8 with TRBJ1-1; tentative D call: TRBD1 (6 bases). Looked up from germline, CDR1 is SGHTS and CDR2 is YDEGEE. The CDR3 sequence is 13 residues long. V was cut by 4 bases and J by 5 bases, with 12 bases left in between. The CDR3 DNA is TGTGCCAGCAGCCACTACAGGGAGACTGAAGCTTTCTTT. This gives the protein CASSHYRETEAFF.

The CDR3 loop reads CASGMQGTASTGELFF. The CDR3 nucleotides read TGTGCCAGTGGGATGCAAGGGACAGCTAGTACCGGGGAGCTGTTTTTT. This chain links TRBV25-1 with TRBJ2-2; 7 nucleotides line up with TRBD1. CDR1 is MGHDK and CDR2 is SYGVNS in the germline V gene. Trimming removed 9 bases from V and 5 bases from J; junction bases left unmatched: 15. This CDR3 is built from 16 residues. The full variable domain, with the rest looked up from reference TRBV25-1 and TRBJ2-2, is EADIYQTPRYLVIGTGKKITLECSQTMGHDKMYWYQQDPGMELHLIHYSYGVNSTEKGDLSSESTVSRIRTEHFPLTLESARPSHTSQYLCASGMQGTASTGELFFGEGSRLTVL.

The rearrangement joins TRBV5-4 to TRBJ2-3; D is possibly TRBD2 (5 bases). The CDR3 loop spans 13 amino acids. V was trimmed by 1 base and J by 4 bases, leaving 7 bases between them. Germline V lookup: CDR1 SGHNT, CDR2 YYREEE (reference sequence). CDR3 sequence (DNA): TGTGCCAGCAGCTTGCTCGGGGCAGATACGCAGTATTTT. It yields the protein CASSLLGADTQYF.

This CDR3 is CASSLERANEKLFF. The CDR3, as DNA: TGCGCCAGCAGCTTGGAGAGGGCTAATGAAAAACTGTTTTTT. The chain recombines TRBV5-1 with TRBJ1-4; D gene uncertain. Trimming shortened V by 0 bases and J by 3 bases, and 6 bases separated the two germline ends. Germline values: CDR1 SGHRS, CDR2 YFSETQ. This CDR3 contains 14 residues.

This clone occurred a few times. CDR3 DNA: TGTGCCAGCAGCTTAGGCGGACAGTCTGGAAACACCATATATTTT. It yields the protein CASSLGGQSGNTIYF. This chain joins TRBV7-3 and TRBJ1-3; D is perhaps TRBD1 (6 bases). CDR1 and CDR2 from the germline V gene are SGHTA and FQGTGA. The CDR3 extends over 15 amino acids. V was trimmed by 2 bases and J by 1 base, leaving 9 bases between them.

Concerning this clone: An end of the junction does not agree with germline; a read error may underlie this. The V gene is TRBV7-7, the J gene TRBJ2-5; 7 positions match TRBD1. CDR1 is SSHAT, CDR2 FNYEAQ, per germline (reference sequence). The CDR3 is 14 residues long. The CDR3 region has the DNA TGTGCTAGCAGCCTGACAGGGTACCAAGAGACCCAGTACTTC. Residues: CASSLTGYQETQYF.

V and J are TRBV11-2 and TRBJ1-6; the match to TRBD1 covers 9 bases. This CDR3 has 14 residues. Germline V lookup: CDR1 SGHAT, CDR2 FQNNGV. V shed 1 base and J 9 bases; nucleotides not matched to a gene: 1. CDR3 in DNA: TGTGCCAGCAGCTTAGGGGACAGGGCTTCACCCCTCCACTTT. This sequence encodes CASSLGDRASPLHF.

The chain is built from TRBV10-2 and TRBJ2-1, with D tentatively TRBD1 (7 bases). From germline, CDR1 is WSHSY and CDR2 SAAADI. CDR3 size: 16 residues. Trimming shortened V by 7 bases and J by 6 bases, and 22 bases separated the two germline ends. CDR3 sequence: CASNQGVGLALNEQFF. CDR3 bases: TGCGCCAGCAACCAGGGGGTGGGGCTAGCGCTCAATGAGCAGTTCTTC.

This clone was found once. The V gene is TRBV5-4, the J gene TRBJ2-1, with TRBD2 matching 10 bases. The CDR3 is 15 residues long. Germline V CDR1 and CDR2: SGHNT, YYREEE (reference sequence). The junction had 3 bases not matched to a gene; V was cut back by 3 bases and J by 3 bases. The CDR3 sequence is CASSSGTSDYNEQFF. DNA of the CDR3: TGTGCCAGCAGCTCCGGGACTAGCGACTACAATGAGCAGTTCTTC.